The rows below give T cell receptor beta chains drawn from one sample of a study of cytomegalovirus exposure and HLA in healthy donors. TCRdb's table, derived via immunoSEQ multiplex PCR, lists solely in-frame clones and lacks some. The sample has about 170,000 clones; roughly 80% are singletons. The sequencing sample was made of PBMCs. Every receptor here comes from a male donor in good health and CMV-seronegative. Both conserved end residues are part of each CDR3. D genes are given only for firm matches. Not every row has a clone size; where given, it reads once, few, many or a size class.

j_gene,d_gene,abundance,v_gene,CDR3nt,CDR3aa
TRBJ2-1,-,-,TRBV7-9,TGTGCCAGCAGCTTAGCGCCGGGAAATGAGCAGTTCTTC,CASSLAPGNEQFF
TRBJ2-1,-,few,TRBV5-1,TGCGCCAGCAGCCGGGTCCAAACATCCCCCTACAATGAGCAGTTCTTC,CASSRVQTSPYNEQFF
TRBJ2-7,-,few,TRBV2,TGTGCCAGCAGTGGGCAGGTCTCCTACGAGCAGTACTTC,CASSGQVSYEQYF
TRBJ1-5,-,-,TRBV5-6,TGTGCCAGCAGCTCACTGACCTTGACAGAGCAGCCCCAGCATTTT,CASSSLTLTEQPQHF
TRBJ2-2,-,few,TRBV30,TGTGCCTGGAAGGCAGGGACGAACACCGGGGAGCTGTTTTTT,CAWKAGTNTGELFF
TRBJ2-2,TRBD2,-,TRBV4-3,TGCGCCAGCACCCCGGAGCGGGGGGTTGTCGGGGAGCTGTTTTTT,CASTPERGVVGELFF
TRBJ1-1,-,-,TRBV25-1,TGTGCCAGCAGTGTAACTCACGTGAGGACTGAAGCTTTCTTT,CASSVTHVRTEAFF
TRBJ2-5,-,few,TRBV9,TGTGCCAGCTCGGACAGCCAATTTCAAGAGACCCAGTACTTC,CASSDSQFQETQYF
TRBJ2-7,-,-,TRBV27,TGTGCCAGCAGTTCCGGTGGTGGCAGGGGAAGTCACGAGCAGTACTTC,CASSSGGGRGSHEQYF
TRBJ1-2,-,-,TRBV15,TGTGCCACCAGCAGAGAACGCCAGTCCTATGGCTACACCTTC,CATSRERQSYGYTF
TRBJ2-2,-,-,TRBV14,TGTGCCAGCAGATCAGGCTTAGTGACCGGGGAGCTGTTTTTT,CASRSGLVTGELFF
TRBJ1-2,TRBD1,once,TRBV18,TGTGCCAGCTCACCACAAGAAGGGGGCGCAGGTTTTGGCTACACCTTC,CASSPQEGGAGFGYTF
TRBJ2-1,TRBD1,-,TRBV7-8,TGTGCCAGCAGCTCCGACGCAGGGGGCTGGAATGAGCAGTTCTTC,CASSSDAGGWNEQFF
TRBJ2-1,-,-,TRBV19,TGTGCCAGTAGTTCTCTCAATGAGCAGTTCTTC,CASSSLNEQFF
TRBJ2-1,TRBD2,-,TRBV7-2,TGTGCCAGCAGACCTCCGGGACTAGCGGGGGGCTACAATGAGCAGTTCTTC,CASRPPGLAGGYNEQFF
TRBJ1-6,-,-,TRBV19,TGTGCCAGTAGTACGATCTCGGGTTCGTATAATTCACCCCTCCACTTT,CASSTISGSYNSPLHF
TRBJ1-1,TRBD1,-,TRBV29-1,TGCAGCGTGGTCTTTGGACAGGGGGAATTGAAAGCTTTCTTT,CSVVFGQGELKAFF
TRBJ1-1,-,few,TRBV27,TGTGCCAGCAGTTTATCCCAGGGGTCTCCTGAAGCTTTCTTT,CASSLSQGSPEAFF